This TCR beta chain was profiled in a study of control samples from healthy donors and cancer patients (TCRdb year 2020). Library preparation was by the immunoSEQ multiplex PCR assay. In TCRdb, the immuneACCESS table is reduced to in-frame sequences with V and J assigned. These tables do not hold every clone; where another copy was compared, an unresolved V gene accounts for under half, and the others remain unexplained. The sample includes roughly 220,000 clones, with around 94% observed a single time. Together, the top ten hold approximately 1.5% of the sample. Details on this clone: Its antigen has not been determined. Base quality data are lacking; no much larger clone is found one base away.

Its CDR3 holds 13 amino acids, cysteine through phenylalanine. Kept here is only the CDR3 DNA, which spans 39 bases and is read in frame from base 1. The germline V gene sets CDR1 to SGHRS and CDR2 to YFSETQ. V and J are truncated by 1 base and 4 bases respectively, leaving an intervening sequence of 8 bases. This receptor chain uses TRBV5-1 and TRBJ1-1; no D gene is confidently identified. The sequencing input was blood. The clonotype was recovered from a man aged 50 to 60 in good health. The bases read TGCGCCAGCAGCTTGTATGGCAGCACTGAAGCTTTCTTT. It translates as CASSLYGSTEAFF.